Listed here are 13 T cell receptor beta chains from one sample, sequenced in a study of T cell repertoires in cytomegalovirus infection. Each CDR3 protein gets one entry after TCRdb re-called the reads with MiXCR. Of about 310,000 distinct CDR3 sequences listed, about a sixth are singletons. The sample taken for sequencing was PBMCs. Receptors were obtained from a human donor in good health (CMV status not recorded). Some clones in this sample may be carry-over from other donors' samples.

This clonotype was seen only a few times. This chain connects TRBV6-1 to TRBJ2-2; weak D call: TRBD2 (7 bases). This CDR3 has 15 amino acids. Germline V gene data show CDR1 as MNHNS and CDR2 as SASEGT. The V end was cut by 7 bases, the J end by 3 bases, with 15 bases between. CDR3 sequence (DNA): TGTGCCAGCACCCCTGGGGGGGCCTACACCGGGGAGCTGTTTTTT. This encodes CASTPGGAYTGELFF.

This clonotype appeared many times. CDR3 sequence reads: CASSQGQGDTPQHF. The CDR3 nucleotides read TGTGCCAGCAGCCAAGGACAGGGGGATACGCCCCAGCATTTT. The chain is built from TRBV4-2 and TRBJ1-5; 9 bases fit TRBD1. The CDR3 is 14 amino acids. V was clipped by 1 base and J by 9 bases; unmatched bases: 4. CDR1 and CDR2 (germline): LGHNA, YNFKEQ.

This clonotype has just a few counts. The chain has TRBV19 and TRBJ2-1, with 7 bases that match TRBD1. The CDR3 sequence is 14 residues long. V trimming: 8 bases; J trimming: 4 bases; junction bases outside the gene matches: 8. CDR1 is LNHDA, CDR2 SQIVND, per germline (reference sequence). The CDR3 sequence: CASAAGTEYNEQFF. CDR3 sequence (DNA): TGTGCCAGTGCGGCAGGGACAGAATACAATGAGCAGTTCTTC.

The chain employs TRBV5-1 and TRBJ2-2; D uncertain. CDR3 length: 17 amino acids. Between the trimmed V and J ends, which lost 2 bases and 6 bases, there was a span of 20 bases. From germline, CDR1 is SGHRS and CDR2 YFSETQ. This CDR3 reads CASSFGVLGKPAGELFF. CDR3 nucleotides: TGCGCCAGCAGCTTTGGGGTCCTGGGGAAGCCTGCCGGGGAGCTGTTTTTT. The whole variable domain, remainder taken from reference TRBV5-1 and TRBJ2-2, is KAGVTQTPRYLIKTRGQQVTLSCSPISGHRSVSWYQQTPGQGLQFLFEYFSETQRNKGNFPGRFSGRQFSNSRSEMNVSTLELGDSALYLCASSFGVLGKPAGELFFGEGSRLTVL.

The rearrangement links TRBV12-5 to TRBJ2-1, with TRBD2 identical over 8 bases. The CDR3 length is 15 residues. Trimming at V came to 0 bases and at J to 6 bases, leaving 4 bases not matched to a gene. Germline V gene data show CDR1 as LGHNT and CDR2 as FRNRAP. The CDR3 loop is CASGLVPGGPNEQFF. As DNA, the CDR3 is TGTGCTAGTGGTTTGGTACCGGGGGGGCCCAATGAGCAGTTCTTC.

The chain combines TRBV6-1 with TRBJ1-4; 7 bases agree with TRBD1. Germline-derived CDR1 and CDR2 are MNHNS and SASEGT. The CDR3 is made up of 14 amino acids. The trim removed 6 bases at V and 8 bases at J, leaving 9 bases unmatched. This CDR3 is CASSWDSLGEKLFF. In DNA, the CDR3 is TGTGCCAGCAGCTGGGACAGCCTGGGCGAAAAACTGTTTTTT.

The gene calls are TRBV12-3 or TRBV12-4 and TRBJ1-5, with D tentatively TRBD1 (5 bases). V lost 8 bases to trimming and J lost 1 base, with 18 bases between them. The CDR3 totals 16 residues. CDR3 sequence (DNA): TGTGCCAGCGGGAGGGGCCGAGCTTTGAGCAATCAGCCCCAGCATTTT. Translated: CASGRGRALSNQPQHF.

This clonotype was seen a few times. The rearrangement links TRBV20-1 to TRBJ2-1; 11 bases line up with TRBD2. This CDR3 is 16 amino acids long. V trimming: 5 bases; J trimming: 8 bases; junction bases outside the gene matches: 14. The germline V gene encodes CDR1 DFQATT and CDR2 SNEGSKA (reference sequence). The CDR3 region has the DNA TGCAGTGCTGACCGGCTTAGCGGGGGGGCAAGGTATGAGCAGTTCTTC. Its protein product is CSADRLSGGARYEQFF.

The table lists this clonotype with many counts. V and J are TRBV7-2 and TRBJ2-7; the D gene is possibly TRBD2 (5 bases). Per germline, CDR1 SGHTA and CDR2 FQGNSA. There are 12 residues in the CDR3. Trimming pared 1 base from V and 5 bases from J, leaving 6 bases between. DNA for the CDR3: TGTGCCAGCAGCTTAGACGGGGACGAGCAGTACTTC. It codes for CASSLDGDEQYF.

This clonotype was seen repeatedly, ten times or more. The chain carries TRBV6-1 and TRBJ1-1; perhaps TRBD1 as D (5 bases). The CDR3 covers 15 residues. Germline V gene lookup returns CDR1 MNHNS and CDR2 SASEGT. The V and J ends lost 5 bases and 0 bases respectively, with 13 bases between them. DNA for the CDR3: TGTGCCAGCAGTAATCACAGGCAGATGAACACTGAAGCTTTCTTT. Translated, it gives CASSNHRQMNTEAFF.

The sample holds many counts of this clonotype. V usage is TRBV12-3 or TRBV12-4 and J usage is TRBJ1-5, with D tentatively TRBD1 (6 bases). The CDR3 has 14 amino acids. V lost 5 bases and J lost 0, with 8 bases in between. In nucleotides, the CDR3 is TGTGCCAGCAGTACAGGGAATAGCAATCAGCCCCAGCATTTT. Translation: CASSTGNSNQPQHF.

This clonotype was recorded a few times. The chain carries TRBV15 and TRBJ1-2, with unresolved D. Germline CDR1 and CDR2: LNHNV and YYDKDF (reference sequence). Trimming stripped 0 bases from V and 7 bases from J, with 18 bases between. CDR3 length: 16 residues. The CDR3 region has the DNA TGTGCCACCAGCAGAGATGTGGAGGACCTGTTTGGTGGCTACACCTTC. Its protein product is CATSRDVEDLFGGYTF.

Points on this clonotype: At one of its ends the junction is not consistent with the germline gene, which may arise from a read error. The V gene is TRBV2, the J gene TRBJ2-7, with 12 bases aligning to TRBD1. The germline gives CDR1 SNHLY, CDR2 FYNNEI. This CDR3 spans 13 amino acids. In DNA, the CDR3 is TGTGCCAGCAACTTGGACTTGGGACAGGGGGCTACCTTC. As protein: CASNLDLGQGATF.